One sample yielded the 9 T cell receptor beta chains listed below, sequenced in a study of T cell responses to AZD1222 COVID-19 vaccine. Only in-frame clones appear in the TCRdb table, and some are missing; sequencing was by immunoSEQ multiplex PCR. Here the sample spans 150,000 or so clones, 92% being singletons. The starting material was peripheral blood, obtained on day 0 of AZD1222 vaccination. Every receptor here comes from an adult in good health.

The V and J genes are TRBV7-2 and TRBJ1-2; possibly TRBD1 for D (5 bases). CDR1 SGHTA and CDR2 FQGNSA come from the germline V gene. Trimming left V 1 base short and J 2 bases short, with 11 bases between. This CDR3 comprises 15 residues. The CDR3 spells CASSLVAGLNYGYTF. The CDR3 DNA reads as TGTGCCAGCAGCTTAGTGGCAGGGCTCAACTATGGCTACACCTTC.

J is TRBJ1-4 and V is TRBV6-6; D not resolved. Trimming removed 2 bases at V and 0 bases at J, with 10 bases between. Germline V gene sequence: CDR1 MNHNY, CDR2 SVGAGI (reference sequence). CDR3 length: 16 amino acids. For the CDR3, the DNA is TGTGCCAGCAGTTACGGGGTCACCACAACTAATGAAAAACTGTTTTTT. The encoded protein is CASSYGVTTTNEKLFF.

The chain joins TRBV4-3 to TRBJ1-1; D call uncertain. CDR3 size: 13 residues. Trimming removed 4 bases at V and 0 bases at J, with 6 bases between. Germline assignment: CDR1 LGHNA and CDR2 YSLEER. The CDR3 nucleotides read TGCGCCAGCAGCCGGGCGCTGAACACTGAAGCTTTCTTT. This gives the protein CASSRALNTEAFF.

This sequence joins TRBV18 and TRBJ1-5; D uncertain. CDR3 size: 15 residues. CDR1 is KGHSH, CDR2 LQKENI, per germline. Trimming cost V 0 bases and J 0 bases, with 6 bases left between them. The CDR3 loop reads CASSPPEYSNQPQHF. CDR3 coding DNA: TGTGCCAGCTCACCACCAGAATATAGCAATCAGCCCCAGCATTTT.

The rearrangement joins TRBV7-9 to TRBJ1-1, with TRBD1 as a possible D gene (6 bases). This CDR3 comprises 15 residues. CDR1 and CDR2 from the germline V gene are SEHNR and FQNEAQ (reference sequence). The V end was cut by 0 bases, the J end by 6 bases, with 14 bases between. The CDR3 DNA follows: TGTGCCAGCAGCTTAGCGGGCAGGGGCGAAGCTGAAGCTTTCTTT. Residues: CASSLAGRGEAEAFF. Combining the CDR3 with reference TRBV7-9 and TRBJ1-1 gives the whole variable domain DTGVSQNPRHKITKRGQNVTFRCDPISEHNRLYWYRQTLGQGPEFLTYFQNEAQLEKSRLLSDRFSAERPKGSFSTLEIQRTEQGDSAMYLCASSLAGRGEAEAFFGQGTRLTVV.

The gene calls are TRBV18 and TRBJ2-7, with D possibly being TRBD1 (6 bases). The CDR3 totals 13 residues. Germline lookup yields CDR1 KGHSH and CDR2 LQKENI. V was shortened by 3 bases and J by 5 bases, with 11 bases between the two germline ends. CDR3 region: CASSPGTTHEQYF. The CDR3 region has the DNA TGTGCCAGCTCACCTGGGACAACCCACGAGCAGTACTTC. Full variable domain (missing parts from reference TRBV18 and TRBJ2-7): NAGVMQNPRHLVRRRGQEARLRCSPMKGHSHVYWYRQLPEEGLKFMVYLQKENIIDESGMPKERFSAEFPKEGPSILRIQQVVRGDSAAYFCASSPGTTHEQYFGPGTRLTVT.

The rearrangement uses TRBV5-1 and TRBJ2-7; no clear D gene. The germline V gene has CDR1 SGHRS and CDR2 YFSETQ. The V and J ends lost 3 bases and 4 bases respectively, with 8 bases between them. The CDR3 has 12 amino acids. In nucleotides, the CDR3 is TGCGCCAGCAGCTCCGACCAGTACGAGCAGTACTTC. Its protein is CASSSDQYEQYF.

The sample holds a few counts of this clone. V is TRBV2 and J is TRBJ2-2; D possibly corresponds to TRBD1 (5 bases). The CDR3 contains 14 residues. The V gene lost 7 bases and the J gene lost 0 bases, with 9 bases spanning the gap. In germline, CDR1 is SNHLY, CDR2 FYNNEI. In DNA, the CDR3 is TGTGCCAGCATTCAGGGTCCGAACACCGGGGAGCTGTTTTTT. Residues: CASIQGPNTGELFF.

V and J are TRBV2 and TRBJ1-5; unclear D gene. Germline CDR1 and CDR2: SNHLY and FYNNEI. With 0 bases removed from V and 14 bases from J, the gap between germline ends came to 14 bases. The CDR3 has 13 amino acids. This CDR3 reads CASSEALPAVKHF. In nucleotides, the CDR3 is TGTGCCAGCAGTGAAGCGCTTCCGGCAGTAAAGCATTTT.